The rows below give T cell receptor beta chains drawn from one sample of a study of OX40 agonist ivuxolimab in advanced cancers. Sequenced by immunoSEQ multiplex PCR; TCRdb stores in-frame clones only, minus some. The sample contains roughly 80,000 clones, 80% to 90% of which appear only once. The specimen comprised CD4+ or CD8+ T cells sorted from blood, sampled in a trial of the OX40 agonist ivuxolimab. These receptors originate from an adult with an advanced solid tumor such as melanoma, head and neck, liver or kidney cancer. Each CDR3 is given with its conserved first and last residue. The D gene is left open where the match is weak.

.	TRBV30	TRBJ2-7	CAFENYEQYF
TRBD2	TRBV5-1	TRBJ2-3	CASSLGGLESTDTQYF
TRBD1	TRBV6-6	TRBJ1-3	CASSYDRGSGNTIYF
.	TRBV6-6	TRBJ2-1	CASSYRDQGTNEQFF
.	TRBV7-2	TRBJ1-2	CASSLSPEGYTF
.	TRBV7-2	TRBJ2-1	CASSLGGRRNEQFF
TRBD2	TRBV7-2	TRBJ2-5	CASSSRLAGGETQYF
TRBD2	TRBV7-6	TRBJ2-1	CASSGTGGNEQFF
.	TRBV15	TRBJ1-2	CATSRVGVRSGYTF
.	TRBV5-4	TRBJ1-3	CASSRIFGNTIYF
.	TRBV7-8	TRBJ2-5	CASSSEETQYF
TRBD1	TRBV9	TRBJ1-2	CASSPTGVVGYTF
.	TRBV18	TRBJ1-3	CASSPGISGNTIYF
TRBD1	TRBV29-1	TRBJ1-4	CSVEDPRGRHEKLFF
.	TRBV5-4	TRBJ1-1	CASRGRGWNTEAFF
TRBD2	TRBV29-1	TRBJ2-4	CSVEGRASGRNIQYF
TRBD1	TRBV28	TRBJ1-2	CASINGRQGDVYGYTF
TRBD2	TRBV7-2	TRBJ2-5	CASSPWGKRGAGETQYF
.	TRBV4-1	TRBJ1-1	CASSQVFQNTEAFF
.	TRBV5-4	TRBJ1-2	CASRHDRDNYGYTF
.	TRBV2	TRBJ1-5	CASSERGDSNQPQHF
.	TRBV18	TRBJ1-1	CASSPGYIEAFF
TRBD2	TRBV9	TRBJ2-3	CASSVSQLAGTDTQYF
TRBD1	TRBV2	TRBJ2-5	CASRATGGRETQYF
.	TRBV5-1	TRBJ1-1	CASSFVLRRLEAFF
.	TRBV7-9	TRBJ2-2	CASSSRGLGTGELFF
.	TRBV4-2	TRBJ1-2	CASSQEQGLYGYTF
TRBD2	TRBV7-3	TRBJ2-1	CASSLQLAGVGEQFF
.	TRBV7-3	TRBJ1-1	CASSKDSFTEAFF
.	TRBV5-1	TRBJ1-2	CASSWDGYGYTF
TRBD2	TRBV7-7	TRBJ2-5	CASSLGSGGAGETQYF
.	TRBV10-3	TRBJ1-5	CAISNDLNVPQHF
.	TRBV6-5	TRBJ2-7	CASSYKYEQYF
TRBD1	TRBV11-2	TRBJ2-4	CASSLRTGRLNIQYF
.	TRBV6-1	TRBJ2-1	CASSKPPANNEQFF
TRBD1	TRBV7-9	TRBJ1-2	CASSLTGANYGYTF
TRBD1	TRBV5-4	TRBJ1-2	CASSLGQGPWYGYTF
.	TRBV6-4	TRBJ2-2	CASSFGNTGELFF
.	TRBV2	TRBJ2-3	CASRGLRDTQYF
.	TRBV6-5	TRBJ2-1	CASSAGWTYNEQFF
.	TRBV7-2	TRBJ2-7	CASSAYYEQYF
.	TRBV5-4	TRBJ1-1	CASSLDGTMLNTEAFF
TRBD1	TRBV30	TRBJ1-6	CAWSVTGTGNSPLHF
.	TRBV5-1	TRBJ1-6	CASRQRDNSPLHF
.	TRBV14	TRBJ1-1	CASSQVGGDTEAFF
TRBD1	TRBV5-1	TRBJ1-6	CASSLEGGRSPLHF
.	TRBV28	TRBJ2-5	CASSLWANQETQYF
.	TRBV19	TRBJ2-1	CASSRVYNEQFF
.	TRBV5-1	TRBJ2-7	CASTLSGGTANSYEQYF
.	TRBV28	TRBJ1-1	CASSLRLGRGSTEAFF
.	TRBV10-1	TRBJ1-5	CASSESSNQPQHF
TRBD1	TRBV30	TRBJ1-6	CAWGQGYNSPLHF
.	TRBV18	TRBJ1-1	CASSPPGVGTEAFF
.	TRBV28	TRBJ1-4	CASSLGFGKLFF